The table lists the clone carrying this T cell receptor (beta chain) with a few counts. Its specificity is not known. CDR1 MNHNS and CDR2 SASEGT come from the germline V gene. This CDR3 has 12 residues. The V end was cut by 8 bases, the J end by 5 bases, with 10 bases between. The record originates from a study of radiotherapy plus CTLA-4 blockade in lung cancer. The table came from immunoSEQ multiplex PCR; TCRdb's copy has only in-frame clones and leaves some out. The sample lists about 45,000 clones, roughly 65% occurring once. Study conclusions and caveats: Expansion of tumor-derived TCR clones was observed in blood after radiotherapy plus ipilimumab.

The sequence came from a human donor with non-small cell lung cancer who had a partial response to radiotherapy plus ipilimumab. This specimen consisted of peripheral blood, obtained from a patient treated with radiotherapy plus ipilimumab. The chain carries TRBV6-1 and TRBJ1-5; D is unresolved. CDR3 region: CASVGEDQPQHF. CDR3 coding DNA: TGTGCCAGCGTAGGCGAGGATCAGCCCCAGCATTTT.